A single TCR beta chain is shown here with its context. The data were obtained in a study of blood T cells in healthy people across ages. After removal of 5 bases from V and 2 bases from J, the junction contained 9 bases not matched to a gene. CDR1 is DFQATT and CDR2 is SNEGSKA in the germline V gene (reference sequence). The CDR3 spans 14 residues. A second about 7 to 11 cycle PCR used barcoded and J-beta primers. TCRdb reprocessed the 5' RACE reads via MiXCR and lists one record per CDR3 protein. The table includes around 500,000 distinct CDR3 sequences, 40% to 55% detected once. The sequence derives from a man older than 75 in good health. The V gene is TRBV20-1, the J gene TRBJ2-7, with TRBD1 matching over 7 bases. The specimen was blood. CDR3 region: CSAFVDRVAYEQYF. The CDR3 nucleotides read TGCAGTGCTTTCGTCGACAGGGTTGCCTACGAGCAGTACTTC.